What follows are 10 T cell receptor beta chains derived from one specimen sequenced in a study of read filtering for tumor transcriptome and immune sequencing. From 350 to 500 ng of RNA, a library with molecular barcoded alpha/delta and beta/gamma adaptors was made. TCRdb ran MiXCR on the reads and lists one entry per CDR3 protein. The sample holds some 50,000 distinct CDR3 sequences, roughly a fifth seen once. The specimen sequenced was a population of CD138-negative cells sorted from bone marrow. These receptor sequences come from a donor aged 40 or over with multiple myeloma.

The sample holds many counts of this clonotype. The CDR3 loop is CASTLGAGGGYF. Written as DNA, the CDR3 is TGTGCCAGCACCCTGGGGGCGGGAGGAGGGTACTTC. The chain has TRBV6-2 or TRBV6-3 and TRBJ2-4; 8 bases line up with TRBD2. Germline V gene sequence: CDR1 MNHEY, CDR2 SVGEGT. Germline trimming cut 7 bases from V and 15 bases from J; bases unmatched to any gene: 11. The CDR3 spans 12 residues.

This clonotype was counted ten times or more. V gene TRBV24-1 combines with J gene TRBJ2-1, with D hard to call. V lost 9 bases and J 2 bases, leaving 10 bases between the germline ends. Per germline, CDR1 KGHDR and CDR2 SFDVKD. The CDR3 is 13 amino acids. In nucleotides, the CDR3 is TGTGCCACCGCAGAAGGAGCCTACAATGAGCAGTTCTTC. It codes for CATAEGAYNEQFF.

This clonotype has at least ten counts. V gene TRBV29-1 combines with J gene TRBJ1-1; D gene unclear. CDR3 length: 11 amino acids. V was pared by 6 bases and J by 6 bases, with 11 bases between. Germline V gene sequence: CDR1 SQVTM, CDR2 ANQGSEA. For the CDR3, the DNA is TGCAGCGTAAAGTTGGCGTCTGAAGCTTTCTTT. Its translation: CSVKLASEAFF.

This sequence joins TRBV28 and TRBJ1-5; 9 bases align to TRBD1. The CDR3 is made up of 14 amino acids. In germline, CDR1 is MDHEN, CDR2 SYDVKM. The V gene end was trimmed by 5 bases and the J gene end by 5 bases; junction bases not matched to a gene: 4. DNA of the CDR3: TGTGCCAGCAGTCCGGGACAGGGCCATCAGCCCCAGCATTTT. Protein product: CASSPGQGHQPQHF.

Concerning this clonotype itself: The junction shows a germline mismatch at one end, possibly a read error. In DNA, the CDR3 is TGTGCCGCCAGTGGAGACAAGGGTAATGAACAGTTCTTC. Protein: CAASGDKGNEQFF. J is TRBJ2-1 and V is TRBV24-1, with D hard to call. The CDR3 totals 13 residues. The germline gives CDR1 KGHDR, CDR2 SFDVKD.

With respect to this clonotype: A much larger clone sits a single nucleotide away, making a read error possible. The genes are TRBV19 and TRBJ2-1; 13 positions match TRBD2. CDR1 is LNHDA and CDR2 is SQIVND in the germline V gene (reference sequence). This CDR3 is built from 18 residues. This chain's CDR3 is CASTLRGTSGTFYNDQFF. The CDR3 bases are TGTGCCAGTACCCTTAGGGGGACTAGCGGGACTTTTTACAATGATCAGTTCTTC.

The sample holds many counts of this clonotype. This chain uses TRBV5-6 with TRBJ2-1; possibly TRBD1 for D (6 bases). This CDR3 region has 12 residues. Germline V gene sequence: CDR1 SGHDT, CDR2 YYEEEE. Trimming stripped 4 bases from V and 9 bases from J, with 11 bases between. The CDR3 loop reads CASSLGTTEQFF. The CDR3 coding sequence is TGTGCCAGCAGCCTGGGGACAACTGAGCAGTTCTTC.

Comment on this clonotype: Since the CDR3 does not end with the conserved phenylalanine or tryptophan, this likely comes from a read error. No DNA is shown, since the ends of the CDR3 on it are uncertain; the CDR3 is the one TCRdb lists. The V and J genes are TRBV29-1 and TRBJ2-1; the tabulated D call, TRBD2, remains unverified against the DNA. Germline values: CDR1 SQVTM, CDR2 ANQGSEA. 15 amino acids form the CDR3, both terminal residues included. This chain's CDR3 is CSVDLADSSYNEQIL.

The gene calls are TRBV20-1 and TRBJ2-2; 7 bases agree with TRBD2. V shed 6 bases, J shed 2 bases, and the junction held 9 bases outside the gene matches. There are 15 residues in the CDR3. Germline CDR1 and CDR2: DFQATT and SNEGSKA (reference sequence). CDR3 amino acids: CSATTSSGNTGELFF. The CDR3 bases are TGCAGTGCCACGACCTCTAGCGGAAACACCGGGGAGCTGTTTTTT.

Points on this clonotype: The junction shows a germline mismatch at one end, possibly a read error. This chain uses TRBV20-1 with TRBJ2-1, with D possibly matching TRBD1 (6 bases). Germline CDR1 DFQATT, CDR2 SNEGSKA (reference sequence). This CDR3 is 14 amino acids long. Here the CDR3 DNA reads TGCAGTGCTAGCTGGAGGACAGCCTACAATGAGCAGTCCTTC. Translation gives CSASWRTAYNEQSF.